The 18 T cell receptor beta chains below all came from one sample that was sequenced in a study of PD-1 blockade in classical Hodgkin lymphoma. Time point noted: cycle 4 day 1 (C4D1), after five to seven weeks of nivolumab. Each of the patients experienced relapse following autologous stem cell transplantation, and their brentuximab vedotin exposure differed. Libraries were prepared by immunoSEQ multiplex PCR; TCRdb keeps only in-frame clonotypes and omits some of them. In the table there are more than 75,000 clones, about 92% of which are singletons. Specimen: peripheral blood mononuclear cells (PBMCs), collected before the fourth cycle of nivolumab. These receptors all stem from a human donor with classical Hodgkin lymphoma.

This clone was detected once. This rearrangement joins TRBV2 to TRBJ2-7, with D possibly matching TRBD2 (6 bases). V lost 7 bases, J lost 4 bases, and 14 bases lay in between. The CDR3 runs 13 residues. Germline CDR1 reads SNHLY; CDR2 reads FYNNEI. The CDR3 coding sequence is TGTGCCAGCATTCCGGGACTTATATACGAGCAGTACTTC. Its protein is CASIPGLIYEQYF.

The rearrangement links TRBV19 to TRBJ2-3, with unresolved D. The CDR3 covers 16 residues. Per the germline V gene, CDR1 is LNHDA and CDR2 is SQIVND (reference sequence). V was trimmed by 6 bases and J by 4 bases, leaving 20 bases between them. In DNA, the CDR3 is TGTGCCAGTAGCATTATCCTCAAGAGCGCCGCAGATACGCAGTATTTT. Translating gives CASSIILKSAADTQYF.

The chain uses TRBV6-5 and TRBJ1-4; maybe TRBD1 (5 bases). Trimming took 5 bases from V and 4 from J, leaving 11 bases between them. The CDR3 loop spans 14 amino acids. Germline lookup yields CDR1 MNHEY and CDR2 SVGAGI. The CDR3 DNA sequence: TGTGCCAGCAGTCAGGCGGGGCGTAATGAAAAACTGTTTTTT. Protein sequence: CASSQAGRNEKLFF.

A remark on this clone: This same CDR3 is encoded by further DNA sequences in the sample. This CDR3 is CASSLEGSSYNEQFF. The CDR3, as DNA: TGCGCCAGCAGCTTGGAGGGGAGCTCCTACAATGAGCAGTTCTTC. This chain links TRBV5-1 with TRBJ2-1, with D perhaps TRBD1 or TRBD2 (5 bases each). The V end lost 0 bases, the J end lost 0 bases, and 7 bases lay between the germline ends. CDR1 is SGHRS and CDR2 is YFSETQ in the germline V gene. The CDR3 is made up of 15 amino acids. Complete variable domain (other parts from reference TRBV5-1 and TRBJ2-1): KAGVTQTPRYLIKTRGQQVTLSCSPISGHRSVSWYQQTPGQGLQFLFEYFSETQRNKGNFPGRFSGRQFSNSRSEMNVSTLELGDSALYLCASSLEGSSYNEQFFGPGTRLTVL.

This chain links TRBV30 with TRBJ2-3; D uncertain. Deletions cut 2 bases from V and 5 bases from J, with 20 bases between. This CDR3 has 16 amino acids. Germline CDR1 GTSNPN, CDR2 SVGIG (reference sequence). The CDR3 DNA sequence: TGTGCCTGGAGTCCCCCTGTGACTTCCTCCGGAGATACGCAGTATTTT. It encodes CAWSPPVTSSGDTQYF.

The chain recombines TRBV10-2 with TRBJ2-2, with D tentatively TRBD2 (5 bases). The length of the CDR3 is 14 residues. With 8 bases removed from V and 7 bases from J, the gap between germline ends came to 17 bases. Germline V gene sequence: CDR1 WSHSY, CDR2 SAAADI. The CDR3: CASWASKLSGELFF. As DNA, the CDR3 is TGCGCCAGCTGGGCTAGCAAGCTTAGCGGGGAGCTGTTTTTT.

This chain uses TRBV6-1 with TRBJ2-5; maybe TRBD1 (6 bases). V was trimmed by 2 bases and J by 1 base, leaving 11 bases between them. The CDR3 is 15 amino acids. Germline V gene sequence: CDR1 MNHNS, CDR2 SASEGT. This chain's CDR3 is CASSEQGTFQETQYF. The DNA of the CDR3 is TGTGCCAGCAGTGAACAGGGGACCTTCCAAGAGACCCAGTACTTC.

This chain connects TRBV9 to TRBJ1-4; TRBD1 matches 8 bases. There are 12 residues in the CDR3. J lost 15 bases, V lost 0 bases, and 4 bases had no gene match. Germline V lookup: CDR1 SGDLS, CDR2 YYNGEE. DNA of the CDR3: TGTGCCAGCAGCGTAGACCGGGGACAGGTGTTTTTT. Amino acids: CASSVDRGQVFF.

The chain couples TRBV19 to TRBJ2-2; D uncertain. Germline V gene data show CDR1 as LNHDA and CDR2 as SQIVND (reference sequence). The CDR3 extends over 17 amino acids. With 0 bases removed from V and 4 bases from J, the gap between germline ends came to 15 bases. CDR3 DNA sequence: TGTGCCAGTAGTATAGATGATCTTACGGTTTCCACCGGGGAGCTGTTTTTT. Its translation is CASSIDDLTVSTGELFF.

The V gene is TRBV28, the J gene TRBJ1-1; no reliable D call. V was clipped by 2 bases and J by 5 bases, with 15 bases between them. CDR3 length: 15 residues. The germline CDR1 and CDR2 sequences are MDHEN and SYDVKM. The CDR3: CASSLIARVATEAFF. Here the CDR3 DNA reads TGTGCCAGCAGTTTAATTGCCCGGGTAGCGACTGAAGCTTTCTTT.

The CDR3 here is CASSFAGWNTEAFF. Written as DNA, the CDR3 is TGTGCCAGCAGCTTTGCAGGCTGGAACACTGAAGCTTTCTTT. The rearrangement links TRBV7-9 to TRBJ1-1; no definite D call. With 3 bases removed from V and 1 base from J, the gap between germline ends came to 9 bases. Germline V CDR1 and CDR2: SEHNR, FQNEAQ (reference sequence). CDR3 length equals 14 residues.

The CDR3 region has the DNA TGCGCCAGCAGCCAGGGACTAGCGGGAGCCTATGAGCAGTTCTTC. This sequence encodes CASSQGLAGAYEQFF. The chain couples TRBV4-1 to TRBJ2-1; TRBD2 aligns across 14 bases. After removal of 3 bases from V and 8 bases from J, the junction contained 3 bases not matched to a gene. The CDR3 spans 15 residues. CDR1 is MGHRA and CDR2 is YSYEKL in the germline V gene.

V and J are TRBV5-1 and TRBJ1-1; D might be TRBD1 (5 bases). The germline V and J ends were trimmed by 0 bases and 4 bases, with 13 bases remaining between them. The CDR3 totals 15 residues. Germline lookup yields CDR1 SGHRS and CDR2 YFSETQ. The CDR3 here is CASSLDWGRGTEAFF. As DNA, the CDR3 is TGCGCCAGCAGCTTGGATTGGGGGAGAGGCACTGAAGCTTTCTTT.

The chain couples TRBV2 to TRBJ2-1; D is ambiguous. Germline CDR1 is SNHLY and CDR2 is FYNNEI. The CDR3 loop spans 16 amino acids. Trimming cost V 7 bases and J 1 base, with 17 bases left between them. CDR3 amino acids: CASTPYLSRSYNEQFF. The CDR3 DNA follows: TGTGCCAGCACCCCCTATCTTAGTCGGTCCTACAATGAGCAGTTCTTC.

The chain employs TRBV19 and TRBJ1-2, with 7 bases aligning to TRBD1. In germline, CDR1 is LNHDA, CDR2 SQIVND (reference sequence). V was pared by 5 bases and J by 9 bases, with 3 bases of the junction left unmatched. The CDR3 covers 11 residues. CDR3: CASSAQGRYTF. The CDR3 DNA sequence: TGTGCCAGTAGTGCACAGGGGCGCTACACCTTC.

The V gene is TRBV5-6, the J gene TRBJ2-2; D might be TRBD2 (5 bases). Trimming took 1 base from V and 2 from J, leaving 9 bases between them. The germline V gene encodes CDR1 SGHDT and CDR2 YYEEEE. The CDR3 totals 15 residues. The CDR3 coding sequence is TGTGCCAGCAGCTTGCCGGGGATTAACACCGGGGAGCTGTTTTTT. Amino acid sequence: CASSLPGINTGELFF.

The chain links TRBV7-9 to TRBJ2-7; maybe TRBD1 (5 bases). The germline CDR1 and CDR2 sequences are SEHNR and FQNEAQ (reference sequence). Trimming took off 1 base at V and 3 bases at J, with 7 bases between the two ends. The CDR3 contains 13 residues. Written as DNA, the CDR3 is TGTGCCAGCAGCTTAGGGGGCATCTACGAGCAGTACTTC. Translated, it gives CASSLGGIYEQYF.

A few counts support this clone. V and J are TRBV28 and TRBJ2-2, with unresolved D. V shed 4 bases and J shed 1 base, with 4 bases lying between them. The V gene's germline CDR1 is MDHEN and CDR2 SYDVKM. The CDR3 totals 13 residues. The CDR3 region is CASSYVNTGELFF. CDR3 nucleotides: TGTGCCAGCAGTTACGTGAACACCGGGGAGCTGTTTTTT.